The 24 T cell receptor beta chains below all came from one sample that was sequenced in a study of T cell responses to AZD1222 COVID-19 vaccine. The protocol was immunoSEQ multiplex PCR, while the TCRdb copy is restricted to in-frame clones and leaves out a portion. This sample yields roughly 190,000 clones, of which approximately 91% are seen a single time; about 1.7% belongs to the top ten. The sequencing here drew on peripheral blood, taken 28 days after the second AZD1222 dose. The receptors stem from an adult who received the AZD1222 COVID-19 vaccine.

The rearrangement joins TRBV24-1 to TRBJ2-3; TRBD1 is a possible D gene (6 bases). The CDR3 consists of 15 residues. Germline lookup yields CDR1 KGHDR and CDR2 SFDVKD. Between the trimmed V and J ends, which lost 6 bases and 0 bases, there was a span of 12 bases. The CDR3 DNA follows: TGTGCCACCAGTATGGGGACAAGGAGCACAGATACGCAGTATTTT. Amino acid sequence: CATSMGTRSTDTQYF.

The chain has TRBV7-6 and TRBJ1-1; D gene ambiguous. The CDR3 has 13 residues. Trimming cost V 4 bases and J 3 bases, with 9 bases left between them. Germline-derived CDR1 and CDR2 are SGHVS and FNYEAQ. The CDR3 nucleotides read TGTGCCAGCAGCTCACGGCGGTACACTGAAGCTTTCTTT. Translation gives CASSSRRYTEAFF.

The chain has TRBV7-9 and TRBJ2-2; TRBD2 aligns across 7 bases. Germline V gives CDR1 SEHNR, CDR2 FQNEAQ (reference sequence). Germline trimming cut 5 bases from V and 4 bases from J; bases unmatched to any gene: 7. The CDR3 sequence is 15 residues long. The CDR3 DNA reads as TGTGCCAGCAGCCCGCCCGGACTAGGCACCGGGGAGCTGTTTTTT. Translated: CASSPPGLGTGELFF.

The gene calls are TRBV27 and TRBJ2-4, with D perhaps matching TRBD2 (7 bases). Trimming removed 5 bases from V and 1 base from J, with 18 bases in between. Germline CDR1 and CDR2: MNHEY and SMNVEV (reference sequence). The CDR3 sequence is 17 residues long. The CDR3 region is CASSPVGAGAAKNIQYF. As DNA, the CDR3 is TGTGCCAGCAGTCCCGTGGGGGCGGGGGCCGCCAAAAACATTCAGTACTTC.

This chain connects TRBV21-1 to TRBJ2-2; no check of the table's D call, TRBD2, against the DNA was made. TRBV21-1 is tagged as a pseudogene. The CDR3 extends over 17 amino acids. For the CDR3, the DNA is TGTGCCAGCAGCAAAGCCGGTCTAGCGGGGGACACCGGGGAGCTGTTTTTT. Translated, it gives CASSKAGLAGDTGELFF.

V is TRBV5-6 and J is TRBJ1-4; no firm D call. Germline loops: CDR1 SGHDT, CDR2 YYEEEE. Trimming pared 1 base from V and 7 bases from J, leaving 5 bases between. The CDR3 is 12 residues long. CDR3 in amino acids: CASSLRREKLFF. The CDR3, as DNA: TGTGCCAGCAGCTTGCGTCGTGAAAAACTGTTTTTT.

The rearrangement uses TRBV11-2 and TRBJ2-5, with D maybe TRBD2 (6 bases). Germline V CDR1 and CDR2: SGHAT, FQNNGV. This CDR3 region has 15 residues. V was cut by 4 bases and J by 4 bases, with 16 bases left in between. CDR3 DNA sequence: TGTGCCAGCAGCTCAGCCGGGGGTACGGGAGAGACCCAGTACTTC. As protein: CASSSAGGTGETQYF.

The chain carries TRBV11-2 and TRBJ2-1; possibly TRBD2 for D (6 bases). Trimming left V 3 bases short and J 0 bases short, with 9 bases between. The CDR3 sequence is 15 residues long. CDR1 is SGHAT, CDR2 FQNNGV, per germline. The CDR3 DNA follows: TGTGCCAGCAGCTTTAGCGGCAGCTCCTACAATGAGCAGTTCTTC. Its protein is CASSFSGSSYNEQFF.

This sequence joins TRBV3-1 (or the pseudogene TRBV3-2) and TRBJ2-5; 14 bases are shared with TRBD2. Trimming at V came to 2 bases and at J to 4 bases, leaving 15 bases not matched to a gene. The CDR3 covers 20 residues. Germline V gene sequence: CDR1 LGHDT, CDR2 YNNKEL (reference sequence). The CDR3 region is CASSQRTGLAGVTSRETQYF. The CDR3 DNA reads TGTGCCAGCAGCCAACGCACGGGACTAGCGGGAGTTACTAGCCGAGAGACCCAGTACTTC.

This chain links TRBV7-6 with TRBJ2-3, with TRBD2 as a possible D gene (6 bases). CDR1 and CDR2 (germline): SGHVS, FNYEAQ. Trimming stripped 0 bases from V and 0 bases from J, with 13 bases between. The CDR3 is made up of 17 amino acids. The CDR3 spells CASSLAGGSFSTDTQYF. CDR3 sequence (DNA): TGTGCCAGCAGCTTAGCGGGAGGCTCTTTTAGCACAGATACGCAGTATTTT.

CDR3 nucleotide sequence: TGTGCCAGCAGCACGACAGTCTACTATGGCTACACCTTC. Its translation is CASSTTVYYGYTF. The rearrangement uses TRBV12-3 or TRBV12-4 and TRBJ1-2, with TRBD1 as a possible D gene (5 bases). The V gene lost 6 bases and the J gene lost 3 bases, with 11 bases spanning the gap. This CDR3 contains 13 residues.

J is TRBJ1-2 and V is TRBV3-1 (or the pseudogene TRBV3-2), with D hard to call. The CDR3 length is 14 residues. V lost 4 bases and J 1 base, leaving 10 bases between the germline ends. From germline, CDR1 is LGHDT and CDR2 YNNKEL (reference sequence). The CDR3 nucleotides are TGTGCCAGCAGCCCTTGGATCCTTAACTATGGCTACACCTTC. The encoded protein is CASSPWILNYGYTF.

The CDR3 protein is CASSSRPNQPQHF. CDR3 DNA sequence: TGTGCCAGCAGTTCCCGGCCCAATCAGCCCCAGCATTTT. The chain recombines TRBV12-3 or TRBV12-4 with TRBJ1-5; D is ambiguous. The CDR3 contains 13 residues. V lost 4 bases to trimming and J lost 3 bases, with 7 bases between them.

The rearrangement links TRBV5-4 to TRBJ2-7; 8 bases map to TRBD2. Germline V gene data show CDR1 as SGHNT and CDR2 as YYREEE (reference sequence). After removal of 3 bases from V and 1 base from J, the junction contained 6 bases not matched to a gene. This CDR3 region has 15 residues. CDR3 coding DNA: TGTGCCAGCAGCTCCGGGGGGGGCGCGTCCTACGAGCAGTACTTC. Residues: CASSSGGGASYEQYF.

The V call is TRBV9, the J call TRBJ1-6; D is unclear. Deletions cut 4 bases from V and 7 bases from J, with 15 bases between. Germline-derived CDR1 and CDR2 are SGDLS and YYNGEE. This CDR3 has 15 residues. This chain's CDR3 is CASSPVEGKNSPLHF. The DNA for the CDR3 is TGTGCCAGCAGCCCAGTTGAAGGCAAAAATTCACCCCTCCACTTT.

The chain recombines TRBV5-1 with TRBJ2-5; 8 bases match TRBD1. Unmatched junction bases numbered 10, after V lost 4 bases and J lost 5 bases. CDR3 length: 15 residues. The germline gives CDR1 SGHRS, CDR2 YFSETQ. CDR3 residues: CASSRDPRGQETQYF. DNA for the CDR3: TGCGCCAGCAGCAGGGATCCCAGGGGGCAGGAGACCCAGTACTTC.

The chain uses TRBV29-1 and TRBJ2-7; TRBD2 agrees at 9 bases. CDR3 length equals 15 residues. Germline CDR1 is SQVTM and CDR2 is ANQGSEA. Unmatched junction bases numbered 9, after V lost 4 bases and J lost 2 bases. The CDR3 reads CSVALTTSGAYEQYF. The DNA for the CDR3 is TGCAGCGTTGCCCTCACGACTAGCGGAGCCTACGAGCAGTACTTC.

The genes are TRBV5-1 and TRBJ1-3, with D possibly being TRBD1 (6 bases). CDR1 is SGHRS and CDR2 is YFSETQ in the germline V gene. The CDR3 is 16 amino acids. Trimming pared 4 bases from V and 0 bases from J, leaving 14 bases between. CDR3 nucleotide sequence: TGCGCCAGCAGCCTGGAGGACAGAATCTCTGGAAACACCATATATTTT. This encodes CASSLEDRISGNTIYF.

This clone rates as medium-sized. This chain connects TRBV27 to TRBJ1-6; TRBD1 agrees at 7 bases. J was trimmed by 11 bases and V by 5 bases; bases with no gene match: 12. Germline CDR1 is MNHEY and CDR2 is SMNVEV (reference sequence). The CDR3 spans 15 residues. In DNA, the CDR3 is TGTGCCAGCAGTCCCAGGGGGGCGTTAAATCCACCCCTCCACTTT. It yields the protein CASSPRGALNPPLHF.

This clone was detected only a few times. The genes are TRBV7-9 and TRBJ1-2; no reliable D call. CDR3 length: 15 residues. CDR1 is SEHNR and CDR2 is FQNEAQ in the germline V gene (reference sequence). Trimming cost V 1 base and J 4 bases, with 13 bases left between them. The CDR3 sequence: CASSLGARTRYGYTF. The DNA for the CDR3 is TGTGCCAGCAGCTTAGGGGCCCGGACCCGCTATGGCTACACCTTC.

This CDR3 is CASNPLGSNQPQHF. In DNA form, the CDR3 reads TGTGCCAGCAACCCGCTAGGGAGCAATCAGCCCCAGCATTTT. This chain joins TRBV2 and TRBJ1-5; no clear D gene. Trimming cost V 7 bases and J 1 base, with 11 bases left between them. The CDR3 is made up of 14 amino acids. Germline loops: CDR1 SNHLY, CDR2 FYNNEI.

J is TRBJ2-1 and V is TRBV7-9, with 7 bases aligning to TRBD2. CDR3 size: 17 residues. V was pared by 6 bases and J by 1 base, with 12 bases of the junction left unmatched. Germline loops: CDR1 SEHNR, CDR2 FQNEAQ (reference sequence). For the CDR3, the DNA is TGTGCCAGCAGGCCGCCAGGACTAGTGTCGTCCTACAATGAGCAGTTCTTC. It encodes CASRPPGLVSSYNEQFF. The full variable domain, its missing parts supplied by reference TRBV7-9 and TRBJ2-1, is DTGVSQNPRHKITKRGQNVTFRCDPISEHNRLYWYRQTLGQGPEFLTYFQNEAQLEKSRLLSDRFSAERPKGSFSTLEIQRTEQGDSAMYLCASRPPGLVSSYNEQFFGPGTRLTVL.

The CDR3 sequence is CATATVAYASYEQYF. In DNA, the CDR3 is TGTGCCACCGCTACTGTGGCGTATGCCTCCTACGAGCAGTACTTC. The V call is TRBV7-8, the J call TRBJ2-7; D remains unclear. V lost 10 bases to trimming and J lost 0 bases, with 19 bases between them. CDR1 SGHVS and CDR2 FQNEAQ come from the germline V gene. This CDR3 region has 15 residues.

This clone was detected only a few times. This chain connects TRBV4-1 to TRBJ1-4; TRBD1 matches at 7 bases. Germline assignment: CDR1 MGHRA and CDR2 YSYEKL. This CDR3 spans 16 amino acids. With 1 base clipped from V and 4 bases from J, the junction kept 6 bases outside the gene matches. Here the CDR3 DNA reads TGCGCCAGCAGCCAAGCTACCAGGGGGAATAATGAAAAACTGTTTTTT. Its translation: CASSQATRGNNEKLFF.